The clone carrying this T cell receptor beta chain was observed at least ten times. The antigen remains undetermined. Molecular barcoded adaptors covering alpha/delta and beta/gamma chains were used on approximately 440 ng RNA. TCRdb processed the reads anew with MiXCR; each CDR3 protein has one entry. Of 85,000 or so distinct CDR3 sequences listed, about 12% are singletons. Every patient had bone marrow sampled while the disease was active. This entry comes from a study of read filtering for tumor transcriptome and immune sequencing. At the level of the study: Patients were approximately 17 male and about 15 female, mean age 65.9 years, range roughly 47 to 85. Roughly 8 patients were R-ISS I, roughly 17 were R-ISS II, roughly seven were R-ISS III.

Overall study findings and caveats: IR-seq and RNA-seq agreed better without single-read clonotypes.

In germline, CDR1 is SGHTA, CDR2 FQGNSA. The ends lost 5 bases at V and 3 bases at J; junction bases unmatched: 7. CDR3 size: 14 residues. The chain combines TRBV7-2 with TRBJ2-7, with TRBD1 matching 7 bases. The sequence was obtained from a donor aged 40 or older with multiple myeloma. Material: a population of CD138-negative cells sorted from bone marrow. CDR3 loop: CASSPRQGFYEQYF. CDR3 DNA: TGTGCCAGCAGCCCCCGACAGGGATTCTACGAGCAGTACTTC. Based on the CDR3 plus reference TRBV7-2 and TRBJ2-7, the full variable domain is GAGVSQSPSNKVTEKGKDVELRCDPISGHTALYWYRQSLGQGLEFLIYFQGNSAPDKSGLPSDRFSAERTGGSVSTLTIQRTQQEDSAVYLCASSPRQGFYEQYFGPGTRLTVT.